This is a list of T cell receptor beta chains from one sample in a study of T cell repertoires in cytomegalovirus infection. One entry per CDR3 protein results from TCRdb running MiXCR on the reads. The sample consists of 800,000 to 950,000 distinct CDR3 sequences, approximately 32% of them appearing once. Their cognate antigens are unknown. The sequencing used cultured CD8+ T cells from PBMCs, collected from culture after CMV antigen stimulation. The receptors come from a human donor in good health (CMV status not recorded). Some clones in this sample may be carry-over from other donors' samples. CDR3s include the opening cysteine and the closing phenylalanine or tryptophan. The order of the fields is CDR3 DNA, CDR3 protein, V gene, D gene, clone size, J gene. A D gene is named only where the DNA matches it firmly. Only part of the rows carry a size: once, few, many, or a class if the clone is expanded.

TGTGCCAGCAACTTAGCGGCAGGGGGCCATGAAAAACTGTTTTTT	CASNLAAGGHEKLFF	TRBV7-6	TRBD1	once	TRBJ1-4
TGCGCCAGCAGCTCGATGATGCTCGGGACAGTGAACACTGAAGCTTTCTTT	CASSSMMLGTVNTEAFF	TRBV5-1	TRBD1	NA	TRBJ1-1
TGCGCCAGCAGCCAAGTTCGGGGGGACGGGGAGCTGTTTTTT	CASSQVRGDGELFF	TRBV4-1	TRBD2	NA	TRBJ2-2
TGCGCCAGCAGCCAACAGACAGGGTCCTACGAGCAGTACTTC	CASSQQTGSYEQYF	TRBV4-1	TRBD1	few	TRBJ2-7
TGTGCCAGCGCCGGGACAGGGCAGTCACCCCTCCACTTT	CASAGTGQSPLHF	TRBV27	TRBD1	NA	TRBJ1-6
TGTGCCAGCAGCCAAGATACGAGGGCGTACTATGGCTACACCTTC	CASSQDTRAYYGYTF	TRBV3-1	NA	few	TRBJ1-2
TGTGCCAGCAGCTTAAATGCAGGGCCTAACACCGGGGAGCTGTTTTTT	CASSLNAGPNTGELFF	TRBV7-2	NA	many	TRBJ2-2
TGTGCCAGCAGTTATGACAGGGCTACTGAAGCTTTCTTT	CASSYDRATEAFF	TRBV6-5	TRBD1	few	TRBJ1-1
TGTGCCAGCAGACTAAGAGCGTCAGGGGGAAACTCACCCCTCCACTTT	CASRLRASGGNSPLHF	TRBV27	TRBD1	few	TRBJ1-6
TGTGCCAGCGGGAAGGGCGCAGGGTACTATGGCTACACCTTC	CASGKGAGYYGYTF	TRBV27	NA	few	TRBJ1-2
TGTGCCAGCAGCTCGGCGTCATTTGGGAACCAGGGATACTATAGCAATCAGCCCCAGCATTTT	CASSSASFGNQGYYSNQPQHF	TRBV7-8	NA	many	TRBJ1-5
TGTGCCAGCAGCTTCTCAGGGTCGGCCAAAAACATTCAGTACTTC	CASSFSGSAKNIQYF	TRBV11-1	NA	NA	TRBJ2-4
TGTGCCAGCAGCGAAACACCGGGACAGGGCACTGAAGCTTTCTTT	CASSETPGQGTEAFF	TRBV7-8	TRBD1	NA	TRBJ1-1
TGTGCAGTAGGTGGGGGAGGCTACACCTTC	CAVGGGGYTF	TRBV12-3/TRBV12-4	NA	NA	TRBJ1-2
TGTGCCAGCAGCTTACTTAGCGGGGGAGCCAATGAGCAGTTCTTC	CASSLLSGGANEQFF	TRBV7-3	TRBD2	many	TRBJ2-1
TGTGCCGGGCAAGGGACTAGCGGGGGCCAAGAGACCCAGTACTTC	CAGQGTSGGQETQYF	TRBV28	TRBD2	few	TRBJ2-5
TGTGCCAGCAGCCCTGGAAAGGGGGAAGTTTTACAAGAGACCCAGTACTTC	CASSPGKGEVLQETQYF	TRBV6-8	NA	few	TRBJ2-5
TGTGCCAGTAGTATTATCGGGCAAGGATCCACTGAAGCTTTCTTT	CASSIIGQGSTEAFF	TRBV19	NA	many	TRBJ1-1
TGTGCCAGCAGCCAAGATGGGCCCCCCACTCTCCTCGGGGATGGCTACACCTTC	CASSQDGPPTLLGDGYTF	TRBV3-1	NA	NA	TRBJ1-2
TGTGCCAGCAGCAACCCGCCCCAGTATTTT	CASSNPPQYF	TRBV2	NA	NA	TRBJ2-3
TGTGCCAGCAGCCCCCACCCGACAGGGAAAAAAGAGACCCAGTACTTC	CASSPHPTGKKETQYF	TRBV7-2	TRBD1	many	TRBJ2-5
TGTGCCAGCAGCCTGTGGACTAGCGGGAGCACAGATACGCAGTATTTT	CASSLWTSGSTDTQYF	TRBV7-6	TRBD2	many	TRBJ2-3
TGTGCCAGCAGCCAAACTACGAACCCTAGCACAGATACGCAGTATTTT	CASSQTTNPSTDTQYF	TRBV6-1	NA	many	TRBJ2-3
TGCAGCGGGCGGATGGTGGAAGAGACCCAGTACTTC	CSGRMVEETQYF	TRBV29-1	NA	once	TRBJ2-5
TGCGCCAGCAGTTCACCTGGGGCAGCCGATACGCAGTATTTT	CASSSPGAADTQYF	TRBV4-1	NA	NA	TRBJ2-3
TGCAGCGATACGGGACAGGGATATACTGAAGCTTTCTTT	CSDTGQGYTEAFF	TRBV29-1	TRBD1	NA	TRBJ1-1
TGTGCCAGCAGCTTTTGGGAGGGGAAGAGGGCTTCCTACAATGAGCAGTTCTTC	CASSFWEGKRASYNEQFF	TRBV11-2	TRBD2	NA	TRBJ2-1
TGTGCCAGCAGTTTATCCGGCTTGGAGTACTTC	CASSLSGLEYF	TRBV12-3/TRBV12-4	NA	many	TRBJ2-7
TGTGCCAGCACCTCAGAGGTACACCCAGATACGCAGTATTTT	CASTSEVHPDTQYF	TRBV7-9	NA	NA	TRBJ2-3
TGCAGTGCTAGAGTCTTAGCGGGGGCAGGGACCGGGGAGCTGTTTTTT	CSARVLAGAGTGELFF	TRBV20-1	TRBD2	NA	TRBJ2-2
TGTGCCAGCAGCTTCGGACGGCCGGCCGATGAGCAGTTCTTC	CASSFGRPADEQFF	TRBV5-6	NA	few	TRBJ2-1
TGTGCCAGCAGTTTTGACCGGCGCTGGAATTCACCCCTCCACTTT	CASSFDRRWNSPLHF	TRBV12-3/TRBV12-4	NA	few	TRBJ1-6
TGCGCCAGCAGCCAGGCGACGGCGAACACTGAAGCTTTCTTT	CASSQATANTEAFF	TRBV4-3	NA	few	TRBJ1-1
TGTGCCAGCAGTCGTTCAAGTAGTCTAGAGACCCAGTACTTC	CASSRSSSLETQYF	TRBV6-2/TRBV6-3	NA	NA	TRBJ2-5
TGTGCCAGCAGTTCAGCCAGCTTAGGAGAAAAACTGTTTTTT	CASSSASLGEKLFF	TRBV27	NA	NA	TRBJ1-4
TGTGCCAGTAGTATGAAACGGGGGCCCCGGGTGGATGAGCAGTTCTTC	CASSMKRGPRVDEQFF	TRBV19	NA	NA	TRBJ2-1
TGTGCCATCAGCCAAAGACAGGGGGAGTTCTACGAGCAGTACTTC	CAISQRQGEFYEQYF	TRBV10-3	TRBD1	NA	TRBJ2-7
TGTGCCAGCAGCTTGGTGGTGCGGCAATCGAACACCGGGGAGCTGTTTTTT	CASSLVVRQSNTGELFF	TRBV7-6	NA	few	TRBJ2-2
TGTGCCAGCAGCACCGACAGGGGTTCTACTGAAGCTTTCTTT	CASSTDRGSTEAFF	TRBV7-9	TRBD1	many	TRBJ1-1
TGTGCCAGCAGTTTTAGTCTATTCAATCAGCCCCAGCATTTT	CASSFSLFNQPQHF	TRBV27	NA	NA	TRBJ1-5
TGTGCCAGCAGTTACCCCCTCGGACTAGCCTACAATGAGCAGTTCTTC	CASSYPLGLAYNEQFF	TRBV6-6	TRBD2	NA	TRBJ2-1
TGCAGCGTTGACCGGAACACTGAAGCTTTCTTT	CSVDRNTEAFF	TRBV29-1	NA	once	TRBJ1-1
TGTGCCAGCAGCCTCGGGGGCTTGACGGACGAGCAGTACTTC	CASSLGGLTDEQYF	TRBV7-9	NA	NA	TRBJ2-7
TGTGCCAGCAGCTTAGCCCCACAGGGCCCCAAAAGCTATGGCTACACCTTC	CASSLAPQGPKSYGYTF	TRBV7-6	NA	NA	TRBJ1-2
TGTGCCAGCAGTCTAGGACAGGAGAACACTGAAGCTTTCTTT	CASSLGQENTEAFF	TRBV12-3/TRBV12-4	TRBD1	many	TRBJ1-1
TGTGTCAGCAGCTTCAGGGAAACAGGGTTGAACACTGAAGCTTTCTTT	CVSSFRETGLNTEAFF	TRBV7-6	NA	NA	TRBJ1-1
TGTGCCAGCAGTTACCCGACAGGGTTAGGCTATGGCTACACCTTC	CASSYPTGLGYGYTF	TRBV6-5	TRBD1	NA	TRBJ1-2
TGTGCCAGCAGCAACCGGGACACCAACACCGGGGAGCTGTTTTTT	CASSNRDTNTGELFF	TRBV7-9	NA	few	TRBJ2-2